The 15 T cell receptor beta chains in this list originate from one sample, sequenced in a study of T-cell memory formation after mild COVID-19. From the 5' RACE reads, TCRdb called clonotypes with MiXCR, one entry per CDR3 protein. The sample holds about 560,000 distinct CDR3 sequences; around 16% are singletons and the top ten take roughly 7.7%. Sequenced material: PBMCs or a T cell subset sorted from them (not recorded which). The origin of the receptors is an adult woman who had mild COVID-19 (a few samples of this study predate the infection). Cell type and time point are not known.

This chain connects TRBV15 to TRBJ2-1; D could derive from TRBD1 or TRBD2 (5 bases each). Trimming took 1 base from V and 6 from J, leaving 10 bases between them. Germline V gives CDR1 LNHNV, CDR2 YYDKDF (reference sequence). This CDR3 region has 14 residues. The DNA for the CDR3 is TGTGCCACCAGCAGAGGACTAACAGGCAATGAGCAGTTCTTC. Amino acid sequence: CATSRGLTGNEQFF.

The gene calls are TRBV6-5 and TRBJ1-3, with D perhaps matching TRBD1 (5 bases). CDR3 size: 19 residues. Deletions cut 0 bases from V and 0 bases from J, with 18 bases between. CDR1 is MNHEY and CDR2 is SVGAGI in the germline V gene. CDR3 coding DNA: TGTGCCAGCAGTTACTCTGCCATCGGGACGGCAAGCTCTGGAAACACCATATATTTT. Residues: CASSYSAIGTASSGNTIYF.

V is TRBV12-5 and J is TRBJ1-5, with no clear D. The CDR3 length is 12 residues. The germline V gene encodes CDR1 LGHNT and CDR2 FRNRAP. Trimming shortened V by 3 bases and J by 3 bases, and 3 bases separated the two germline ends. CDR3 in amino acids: CASGFYNQPQHF. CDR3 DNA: TGTGCTAGTGGTTTTTACAATCAGCCCCAGCATTTT. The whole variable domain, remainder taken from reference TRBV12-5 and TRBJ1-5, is DARVTQTPRHKVTEMGQEVTMRCQPILGHNTVFWYRQTMMQGLELLAYFRNRAPLDDSGMPKDRFSAEMPDATLATLKIQPSEPRDSAVYFCASGFYNQPQHFGDGTRLSIL.

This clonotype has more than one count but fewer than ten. DNA of the CDR3: TGTGCCAGCAGTCCCGGGACTAGTGCAGAGACCCAGTACTTC. This gives the protein CASSPGTSAETQYF. V and J are TRBV3-1 and TRBJ2-5, with TRBD2 matching 8 bases. V was clipped by 6 bases and J by 4 bases; unmatched bases: 7. The CDR3 length is 14 residues. Germline V gene data show CDR1 as LGHDT and CDR2 as YNNKEL (reference sequence).

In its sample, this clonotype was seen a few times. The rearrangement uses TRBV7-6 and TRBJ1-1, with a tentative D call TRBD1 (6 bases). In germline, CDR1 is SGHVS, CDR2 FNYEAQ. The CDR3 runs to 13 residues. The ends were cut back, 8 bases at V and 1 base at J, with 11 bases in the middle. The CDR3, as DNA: TGTGCCAGCGGGGGCGGTGAGAACACTGAAGCTTTCTTT. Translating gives CASGGGENTEAFF.

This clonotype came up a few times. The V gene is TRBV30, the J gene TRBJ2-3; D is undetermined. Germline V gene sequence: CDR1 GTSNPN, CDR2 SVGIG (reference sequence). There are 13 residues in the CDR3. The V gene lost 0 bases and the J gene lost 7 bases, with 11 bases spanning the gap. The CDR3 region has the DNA TGTGCCTGGAGTGTAGGAGTTGGGAATACGCAGTATTTT. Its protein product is CAWSVGVGNTQYF.

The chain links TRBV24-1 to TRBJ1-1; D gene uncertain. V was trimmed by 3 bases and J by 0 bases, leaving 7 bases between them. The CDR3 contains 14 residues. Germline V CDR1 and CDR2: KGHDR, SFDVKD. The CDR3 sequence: CATSDGQVNTEAFF. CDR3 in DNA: TGTGCCACCAGTGATGGGCAAGTGAACACTGAAGCTTTCTTT.

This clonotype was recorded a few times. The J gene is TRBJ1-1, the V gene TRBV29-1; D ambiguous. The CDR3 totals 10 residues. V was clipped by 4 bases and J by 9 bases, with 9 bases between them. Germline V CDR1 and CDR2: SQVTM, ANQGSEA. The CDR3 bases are TGCAGCGTTGTGGCAAACCAAGCTTTCTTT. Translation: CSVVANQAFF.

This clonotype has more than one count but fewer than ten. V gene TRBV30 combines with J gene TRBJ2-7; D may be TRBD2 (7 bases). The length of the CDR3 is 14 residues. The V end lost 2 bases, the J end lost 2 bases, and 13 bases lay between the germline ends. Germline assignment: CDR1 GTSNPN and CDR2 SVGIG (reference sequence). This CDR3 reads CAWSKRGGTYEQYF. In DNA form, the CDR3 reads TGTGCCTGGAGTAAGAGGGGGGGAACCTACGAGCAGTACTTC.

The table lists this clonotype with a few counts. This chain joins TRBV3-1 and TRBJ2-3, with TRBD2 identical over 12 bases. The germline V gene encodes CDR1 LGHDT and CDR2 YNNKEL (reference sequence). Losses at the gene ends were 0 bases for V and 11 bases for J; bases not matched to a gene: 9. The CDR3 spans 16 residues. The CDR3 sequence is CASSQELLAGGPGQYF. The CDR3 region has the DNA TGTGCCAGCAGCCAAGAATTGCTAGCGGGGGGGCCGGGGCAGTATTTT.

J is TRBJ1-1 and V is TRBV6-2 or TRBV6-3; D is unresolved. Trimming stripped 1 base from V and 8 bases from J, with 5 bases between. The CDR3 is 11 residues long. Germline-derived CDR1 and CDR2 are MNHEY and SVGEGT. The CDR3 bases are TGTGCCAGCAGTTACTTGCGGGAAGCTTTCTTT. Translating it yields CASSYLREAFF.

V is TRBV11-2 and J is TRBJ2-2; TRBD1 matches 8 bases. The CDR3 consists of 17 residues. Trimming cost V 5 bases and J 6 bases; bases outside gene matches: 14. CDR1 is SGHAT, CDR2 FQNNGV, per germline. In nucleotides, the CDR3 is TGTGCCAGCAGCCCCCCCTGGTTCCAGGGGGCGTCCGGGGAGCTGTTTTTT. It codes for CASSPPWFQGASGELFF.

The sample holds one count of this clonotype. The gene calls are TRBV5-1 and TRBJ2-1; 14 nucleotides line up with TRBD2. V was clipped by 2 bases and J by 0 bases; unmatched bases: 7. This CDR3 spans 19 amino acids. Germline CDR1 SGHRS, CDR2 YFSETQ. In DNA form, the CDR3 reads TGCGCCAGCAGCTTACAACCGGGACTAGCGGGGGTCTCCTACAATGAGCAGTTCTTC. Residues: CASSLQPGLAGVSYNEQFF.

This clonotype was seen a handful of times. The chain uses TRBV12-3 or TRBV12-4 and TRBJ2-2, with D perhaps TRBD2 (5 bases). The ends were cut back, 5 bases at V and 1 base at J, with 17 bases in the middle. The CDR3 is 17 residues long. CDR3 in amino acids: CASSPPFGMRNTGELFF. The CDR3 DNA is TGTGCCAGCAGTCCTCCCTTCGGGATGCGGAACACCGGGGAGCTGTTTTTT.

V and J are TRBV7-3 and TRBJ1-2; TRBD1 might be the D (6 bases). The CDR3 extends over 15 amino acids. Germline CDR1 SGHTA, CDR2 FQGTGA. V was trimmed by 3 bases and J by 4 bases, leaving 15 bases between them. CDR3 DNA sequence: TGTGCCAGCAGCTTGCCCGCCGGGGGCTTCTATGGCTACACCTTC. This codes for CASSLPAGGFYGYTF.